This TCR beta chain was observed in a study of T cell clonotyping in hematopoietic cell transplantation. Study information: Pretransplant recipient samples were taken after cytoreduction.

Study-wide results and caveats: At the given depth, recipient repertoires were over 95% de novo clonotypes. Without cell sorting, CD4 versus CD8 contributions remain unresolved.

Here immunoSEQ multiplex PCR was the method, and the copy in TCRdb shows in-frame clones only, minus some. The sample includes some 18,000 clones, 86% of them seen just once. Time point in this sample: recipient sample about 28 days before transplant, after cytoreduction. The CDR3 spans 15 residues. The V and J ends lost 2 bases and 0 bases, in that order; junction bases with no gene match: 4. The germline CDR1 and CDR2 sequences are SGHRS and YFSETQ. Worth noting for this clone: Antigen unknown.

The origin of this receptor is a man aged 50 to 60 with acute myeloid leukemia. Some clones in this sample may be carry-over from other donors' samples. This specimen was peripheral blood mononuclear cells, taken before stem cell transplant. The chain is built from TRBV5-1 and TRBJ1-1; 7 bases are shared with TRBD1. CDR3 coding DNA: TGCGCCAGCAGCTTCATGACAGGGTTGAACACTGAAGCTTTCTTT. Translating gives CASSFMTGLNTEAFF.